A selection of T cell receptor beta chains follows, all from one sample in a study of cytomegalovirus exposure and HLA in healthy donors. Assay: immunoSEQ multiplex PCR; the TCRdb copy retains only in-frame clones and omits some. The sample shows around 86,000 clones, over 75% of them seen only once. Sequenced sample: PBMCs. Receptor source: a female donor in good health and CMV-seronegative. CDR3s include the opening cysteine and the closing phenylalanine or tryptophan. Fields, in order: CDR3 DNA, CDR3 protein, clone size, D gene, J gene, V gene. D genes are given only for firm matches. Clone size, where shown, is once, few, many, or a class for clones that have expanded.

cdr3_nt: TGTGCCAGCAGTTTAGGGGCCAGGGTGAGGGGGGAGCTGTTTTTT
cdr3_aa: CASSLGARVRGELFF
clone_size: .
d_call: .
j_call: TRBJ2-2
v_call: TRBV28

cdr3_nt: TGTGCCAGCAGCTCCGGGACAGGGGGGTTTCCTTATGGCTACACCTTC
cdr3_aa: CASSSGTGGFPYGYTF
clone_size: few
d_call: TRBD1
j_call: TRBJ1-2
v_call: TRBV13

cdr3_nt: TGTGCCAGCAGTCCCGGTACAGGCCCTAACTATGGCTACACCTTC
cdr3_aa: CASSPGTGPNYGYTF
clone_size: few
d_call: .
j_call: TRBJ1-2
v_call: TRBV28

cdr3_nt: TGTGCCATCAGTGAGCGGACGGGGGGCCAGGGAAACACCATATATTTT
cdr3_aa: CAISERTGGQGNTIYF
clone_size: .
d_call: .
j_call: TRBJ1-3
v_call: TRBV10-3

cdr3_nt: TGTGCCAGCAAACAGGAATATGGCTACACCTTC
cdr3_aa: CASKQEYGYTF
clone_size: .
d_call: .
j_call: TRBJ1-2
v_call: TRBV9

cdr3_nt: TGTGCCTGGACAGGGGATCGAGATACGCAGTATTTT
cdr3_aa: CAWTGDRDTQYF
clone_size: .
d_call: .
j_call: TRBJ2-3
v_call: TRBV30

cdr3_nt: TGTGCCAGCAGCTCCAGGGGAATAGGAGAAAAACTGTTTTTT
cdr3_aa: CASSSRGIGEKLFF
clone_size: few
d_call: .
j_call: TRBJ1-4
v_call: TRBV5-4

cdr3_nt: TGTGCCAGCAGTTTATGGGAGGGGGCGCGGGGAAACACCATATATTTT
cdr3_aa: CASSLWEGARGNTIYF
clone_size: .
d_call: TRBD1
j_call: TRBJ1-3
v_call: TRBV28

cdr3_nt: TGTGCCAGTACAAAAGCCGGGACAGTCCCCTACGAGCAGTACTTC
cdr3_aa: CASTKAGTVPYEQYF
clone_size: .
d_call: TRBD1
j_call: TRBJ2-7
v_call: TRBV2

cdr3_nt: TGCGCCAGCACCTTAGCGGGGACCTCCTACGAGCAGTACTTC
cdr3_aa: CASTLAGTSYEQYF
clone_size: .
d_call: TRBD2
j_call: TRBJ2-7
v_call: TRBV5-1

cdr3_nt: TGCAGCGCCGATTACAGGGGAACTGAAGCTTTCTTT
cdr3_aa: CSADYRGTEAFF
clone_size: few
d_call: TRBD1
j_call: TRBJ1-1
v_call: TRBV29-1

cdr3_nt: TGTGCCACCGGGACTAGCGGGGGAAGGGGCAATGAGCAGTTCTTC
cdr3_aa: CATGTSGGRGNEQFF
clone_size: .
d_call: TRBD2
j_call: TRBJ2-1
v_call: TRBV25-1

cdr3_nt: TGTGCCAGCAGTACCGGCGGGGGAAGCCACGAGCAGTACTTC
cdr3_aa: CASSTGGGSHEQYF
clone_size: .
d_call: TRBD2
j_call: TRBJ2-7
v_call: TRBV27

cdr3_nt: TGTGCCAGCAGTCCTAGGCCGGGTGGGGAGACCCAGTACTTC
cdr3_aa: CASSPRPGGETQYF
clone_size: .
d_call: .
j_call: TRBJ2-5
v_call: TRBV7-2

cdr3_nt: TGTGCCAGTAGTATAGATGGGGCACCGAACACCGGGGAGCTGTTTTTT
cdr3_aa: CASSIDGAPNTGELFF
clone_size: .
d_call: .
j_call: TRBJ2-2
v_call: TRBV19

cdr3_nt: TGTGCCAGCAGTTCTGCCGGGACTCCTTCCGATCAGCCCCAGCATTTT
cdr3_aa: CASSSAGTPSDQPQHF
clone_size: .
d_call: .
j_call: TRBJ1-5
v_call: TRBV28